The source of this T cell receptor (beta chain) is a study of human T cells and chemical hapten exposure. Study-wide results and limits: The number of TCRs above 1 in 1000 frequency did not change after DPC sensitization. PT1 expanded TCR numbers rose with patch test score.

Time point indicated: patch test 1, 2 weeks after DPC sensitization. Sample treatment: therapeutic diphenylcyclopropenone sensitization with weekly scalp DPC. Patients had alopecia, were aged 18 to 70, and were not pregnant. In the case of this clonotype: Its antigen is unidentified.

The CDR3 extends over 14 amino acids. V lost 5 bases, J lost 7 bases, and 4 bases stayed unmatched. Per the germline V gene, CDR1 is MNHNY and CDR2 is SVGAGI (reference sequence). Library preparation tagged each individual cDNA molecule with a unique molecular identifier. From the RACE reads, TCRdb called clonotypes with MiXCR, one entry per CDR3 protein. The data hold around 380,000 distinct CDR3 sequences, with 4% to 5.5% observed a single time. This TCR was sampled from a woman in her forties or fifties with alopecia areata. Some clones in this sample may be carry-over from other donors' samples. The material sequenced was whole blood, taken in connection with sensitization to the hapten diphenylcyclopropenone (DPC). The V gene is TRBV6-6, the J gene TRBJ2-1; TRBD1 agrees at 11 bases. The CDR3 DNA follows: TGTGCCAGCAGTCCGGACAGGGGGCGGAATGAGCAGTTCTTC. This encodes CASSPDRGRNEQFF.